A single sample is the source of the 17 T cell receptor beta chains below, sequenced in a study of blood T cell repertoires in COVID-19. The assay was immunoSEQ multiplex PCR, and TCRdb's table has in-frame clones only and misses some. Among 200,000 to 300,000 clones listed, approximately 90% were seen once. Sequencing was done on a sample of peripheral blood. Receptors were obtained from a woman in her 40s with acute or convalescent COVID-19.

A single count supports this clone. The chain carries TRBV5-1 and TRBJ2-1; D possibly corresponds to TRBD1 (6 bases). The length of the CDR3 is 12 residues. Deletions cut 4 bases from V and 7 bases from J, with 9 bases between. Per the germline V gene, CDR1 is SGHRS and CDR2 is YFSETQ. The CDR3 sequence is CASSIDRNEQFF. In DNA, the CDR3 is TGCGCCAGCAGCATCGACAGGAATGAGCAGTTCTTC.

The J gene is TRBJ2-5, the V gene TRBV18; TRBD1 matches at 7 bases. CDR1 and CDR2 (germline): KGHSH, LQKENI. The CDR3 extends over 14 amino acids. Losses at the gene ends were 1 base for V and 5 bases for J; bases not matched to a gene: 4. Here the CDR3 reads CASSPQGASETQYF. CDR3 nucleotides: TGTGCCAGCTCACCACAGGGGGCCTCGGAGACCCAGTACTTC.

The V call is TRBV6-1, the J call TRBJ1-1, with D unresolved. The length of the CDR3 is 14 residues. V was shortened by 2 bases and J by 7 bases, with 14 bases between the two germline ends. Germline CDR1 is MNHNS and CDR2 is SASEGT. The CDR3 DNA reads as TGTGCCAGCAGTGAATTGTGGTCCGGAGTTGAAGCTTTCTTT. Its protein product is CASSELWSGVEAFF.

CDR3 sequence reads: CAWSVASGGITDTQYF. The CDR3 nucleotides read TGTGCCTGGAGTGTGGCTAGCGGGGGGATCACAGATACGCAGTATTTT. The V call is TRBV30, the J call TRBJ2-3; 11 bases map to TRBD2. The CDR3 extends over 16 amino acids. J gave up 2 bases and V 0 bases, and 4 bases lay outside the gene matches. The germline V gene has CDR1 GTSNPN and CDR2 SVGIG (reference sequence).

V usage is TRBV5-5 and J usage is TRBJ1-1; D is perhaps TRBD1 (5 bases). CDR3 length: 14 amino acids. The germline V and J ends were trimmed by 0 bases and 3 bases, with 9 bases remaining between them. Germline V gives CDR1 SGHKS, CDR2 YYEKEE (reference sequence). CDR3 nucleotide sequence: TGTGCCAGCAGCTTGGCTGCGGGGGACACTGAAGCTTTCTTT. This encodes CASSLAAGDTEAFF.

This chain uses TRBV25-1 with TRBJ2-2, with D tentatively TRBD2 (6 bases). CDR3 size: 14 residues. Trimming cost V 1 base and J 7 bases, with 10 bases left between them. Germline V CDR1 and CDR2: MGHDK, SYGVNS. The chain's CDR3 is CASSEWGVDGELFF. The CDR3 nucleotides are TGTGCCAGCAGTGAATGGGGGGTGGACGGGGAGCTGTTTTTT.

A few counts support this clone. The CDR3 sequence is CASSSNPGQMNTEAFF. CDR3 coding DNA: TGTGCCAGCAGCTCAAACCCTGGACAGATGAACACTGAAGCTTTCTTT. The chain is built from TRBV11-2 and TRBJ1-1, with a weak D call TRBD1 (6 bases). Germline V lookup: CDR1 SGHAT, CDR2 FQNNGV. The CDR3 sequence is 16 residues long. The germline V and J ends were trimmed by 4 bases and 0 bases, with 15 bases remaining between them.

This CDR3 is CASSIGRRGGLTGELFF. The CDR3 DNA reads as TGTGCCAGTAGTATAGGTCGCCGGGGGGGGCTCACCGGGGAGCTGTTTTTT. This sequence joins TRBV19 and TRBJ2-2, with TRBD2 identical over 8 bases. V was clipped by 1 base and J by 4 bases; unmatched bases: 8. The CDR3 extends over 17 amino acids. Germline V gives CDR1 LNHDA, CDR2 SQIVND (reference sequence).

The chain is built from TRBV19 and TRBJ1-2; 11 bases match TRBD1. Germline-derived CDR1 and CDR2 are LNHDA and SQIVND (reference sequence). Trimming at V came to 8 bases and at J to 6 bases, leaving 14 bases not matched to a gene. This CDR3 comprises 16 residues. CDR3 sequence: CASWDRGARGAHGYTF. For the CDR3, the DNA is TGTGCCAGTTGGGACAGGGGGGCGCGGGGCGCACATGGCTACACCTTC.

This chain joins TRBV4-2 and TRBJ2-3; no firm D call. V lost 4 bases, J lost 4 bases, and 9 bases lay in between. This CDR3 has 13 residues. Germline CDR1 reads LGHNA; CDR2 reads YNFKEQ. The CDR3 loop reads CASSLREADTQYF. Written as DNA, the CDR3 is TGTGCCAGCAGCCTTCGTGAGGCAGATACGCAGTATTTT.

This clone appeared a single time. The rearrangement uses TRBV4-1 and TRBJ2-3, with 7 bases fitting TRBD1. The germline CDR1 and CDR2 sequences are MGHRA and YSYEKL. This CDR3 has 15 residues. V shed 3 bases and J 0 bases; nucleotides not matched to a gene: 3. The CDR3 loop reads CASSHRQGSTDTQYF. CDR3 coding DNA: TGCGCCAGCAGCCATAGACAGGGCAGCACAGATACGCAGTATTTT.

This clone was seen only once. The chain is built from TRBV7-8 and TRBJ1-2; TRBD1 is a possible D gene (5 bases). The CDR3 loop spans 13 amino acids. Germline V gene data show CDR1 as SGHVS and CDR2 as FQNEAQ. V was trimmed by 5 bases and J by 5 bases, leaving 12 bases between them. Here the CDR3 DNA reads TGTGCCAGCAGCCCGACAGAGTCTTATGGCTACACCTTC. It is translated as CASSPTESYGYTF.

This chain's CDR3 is CASSVSGGKVGELFF. The CDR3 DNA sequence: TGTGCCAGCAGCGTAAGCGGGGGCAAGGTCGGGGAGCTGTTTTTT. J is TRBJ2-2 and V is TRBV9; TRBD2 aligns across 8 bases. The germline V gene encodes CDR1 SGDLS and CDR2 YYNGEE. The CDR3 is made up of 15 amino acids. V lost 1 base to trimming and J lost 7 bases; unmatched junction nucleotides: 6.

V is TRBV7-9 and J is TRBJ1-6; TRBD1 might be the D (5 bases). The germline V and J ends were trimmed by 3 bases and 8 bases, with 14 bases remaining between them. This CDR3 has 15 residues. Germline V lookup: CDR1 SEHNR, CDR2 FQNEAQ (reference sequence). The CDR3 loop reads CASSFDSTSHSPLHF. CDR3 DNA sequence: TGTGCCAGCAGCTTCGACAGTACTTCTCATTCACCCCTCCACTTT.

The genes are TRBV15 and TRBJ1-2; D gene unclear. V dropped 5 bases and J dropped 12 bases, with 16 bases sitting between them. The CDR3 spans 12 residues. Germline V gene sequence: CDR1 LNHNV, CDR2 YYDKDF (reference sequence). The CDR3 sequence: CATSRDLRENTF. The CDR3 coding sequence is TGTGCCACCAGCCGCGACTTGAGGGAGAACACCTTC.

This rearrangement joins TRBV25-1 to TRBJ2-5, with 7 bases aligning to TRBD1. CDR1 is MGHDK, CDR2 SYGVNS, per germline. This CDR3 contains 16 residues. V trimming: 3 bases; J trimming: 4 bases; junction bases outside the gene matches: 11. CDR3 protein: CASSDPGKGAGETQYF. The CDR3 DNA reads as TGTGCCAGCAGTGACCCGGGAAAGGGGGCCGGAGAGACCCAGTACTTC.

This clone showed up just once. The chain uses TRBV18 and TRBJ1-6; the D is unclear. V was pared by 6 bases and J by 4 bases, with 19 bases between. CDR1 is KGHSH and CDR2 is LQKENI in the germline V gene. The CDR3 is 17 residues long. DNA for the CDR3: TGTGCCAGCTCGCCTTCACGAGGGCCCTCTTATAATTCACCCCTCCACTTT. Encoded protein: CASSPSRGPSYNSPLHF.